This TCR beta chain was sequenced during a study of control samples from healthy donors and cancer patients. Method: immunoSEQ multiplex PCR; TCRdb's copy keeps in-frame clones and lacks some. This sample yields fewer than 40,000 clones, of which about 94% are seen a single time; under 2% belongs to the top ten. The V and J ends lost 4 bases and 1 base, in that order; junction bases with no gene match: 3. Germline V gene sequence: CDR1 SGHKS, CDR2 YYEKEE (reference sequence). The CDR3 sequence is 15 residues long. Input material: PBMCs. The source of this sequence is a man aged 35 to 55 with colorectal cancer. V and J are TRBV5-5 and TRBJ2-7, with 12 nucleotides matching TRBD2. In DNA, the CDR3 is TGTGCCAGCAGCCTGACTAGCGGGGGATCCTACGAGCAGTACTTC. Its translation: CASSLTSGGSYEQYF. Full variable domain (outside the CDR3, taken from reference TRBV5-5 and TRBJ2-7): DAGVTQSPTHLIKTRGQQVTLRCSPISGHKSVSWYQQVLGQGPQFIFQYYEKEERGRGNFPDRFSARQFPNYSSELNVNALLLGDSALYLCASSLTSGGSYEQYFGPGTRLTVT.